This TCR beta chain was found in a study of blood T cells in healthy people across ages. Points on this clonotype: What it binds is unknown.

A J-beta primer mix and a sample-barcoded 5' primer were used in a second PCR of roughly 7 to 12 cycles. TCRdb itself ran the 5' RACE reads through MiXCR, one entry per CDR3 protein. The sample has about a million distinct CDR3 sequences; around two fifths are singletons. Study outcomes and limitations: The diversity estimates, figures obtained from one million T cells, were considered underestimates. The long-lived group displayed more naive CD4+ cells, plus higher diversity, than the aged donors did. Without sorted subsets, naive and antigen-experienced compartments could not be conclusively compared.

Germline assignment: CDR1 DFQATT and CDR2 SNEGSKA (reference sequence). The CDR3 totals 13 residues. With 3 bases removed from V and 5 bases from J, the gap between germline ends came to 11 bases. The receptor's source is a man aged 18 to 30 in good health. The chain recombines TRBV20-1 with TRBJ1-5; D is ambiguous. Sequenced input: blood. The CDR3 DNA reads TGCAGTGCTAGTCGGGGAACTTATCAGCCCCAGCATTTT. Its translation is CSASRGTYQPQHF.